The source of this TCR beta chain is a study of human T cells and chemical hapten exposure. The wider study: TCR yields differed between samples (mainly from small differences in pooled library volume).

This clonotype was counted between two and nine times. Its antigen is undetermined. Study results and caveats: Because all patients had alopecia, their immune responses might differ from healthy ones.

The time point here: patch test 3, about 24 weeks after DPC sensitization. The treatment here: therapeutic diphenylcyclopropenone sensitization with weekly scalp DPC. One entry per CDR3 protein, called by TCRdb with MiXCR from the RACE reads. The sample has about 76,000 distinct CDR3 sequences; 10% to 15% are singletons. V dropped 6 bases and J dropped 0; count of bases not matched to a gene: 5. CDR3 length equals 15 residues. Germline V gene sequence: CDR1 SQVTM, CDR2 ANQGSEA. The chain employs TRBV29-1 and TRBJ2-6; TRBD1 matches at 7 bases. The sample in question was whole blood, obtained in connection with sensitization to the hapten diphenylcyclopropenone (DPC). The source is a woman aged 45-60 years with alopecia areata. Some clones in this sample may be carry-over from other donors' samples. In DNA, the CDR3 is TGCAGCGTACCGAGGGACAGCTCTGGGGCCAACGTCCTGACTTTC. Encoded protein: CSVPRDSSGANVLTF. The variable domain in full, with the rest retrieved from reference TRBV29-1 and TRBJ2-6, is SAVISQKPSRDICQRGTSLTIQCQVDSQVTMMFWYRQQPGQSLTLIATANQGSEATYESGFVIDKFPISRPNLTFSTLTVSNMSPEDSSIYLCSVPRDSSGANVLTFGAGSRLTVL.